The 23 T cell receptor beta chains below all came from one sample that was sequenced in a study of blood T cell repertoires in COVID-19. The table came from immunoSEQ multiplex PCR; TCRdb's copy has only in-frame clones and leaves some out. This sample carries about 130,000 clones, about 86% of them seen once, and the ten largest clones take under 4.5%. Source material: peripheral blood. The receptors derive from a woman aged 45 to 65 with acute or convalescent COVID-19.

This chain connects TRBV5-6 to TRBJ2-3, with TRBD1 matching 10 bases. Germline V gene lookup returns CDR1 SGHDT and CDR2 YYEEEE. The CDR3 spans 16 residues. V shed 4 bases and J 8 bases; nucleotides not matched to a gene: 13. Here the CDR3 DNA reads TGTGCCAGCAGCCGCCGGGACAGGGGAGTTCGTAGTACGCAGTATTTT. It translates to CASSRRDRGVRSTQYF.

This sequence joins TRBV10-3 and TRBJ1-1; D is undetermined. The V end was cut by 7 bases, the J end by 4 bases, with 16 bases between. Germline values: CDR1 ENHRY, CDR2 SYGVKD. The CDR3 extends over 14 amino acids. The CDR3 coding sequence is TGTGCCATCAAAGGGAGGGAACCGGGCACTGAAGCTTTCTTT. This gives the protein CAIKGREPGTEAFF.

The chain employs TRBV6-5 and TRBJ1-6; D call uncertain. V lost 4 bases and J 4 bases, leaving 8 bases between the germline ends. CDR3 length equals 14 residues. Germline V lookup: CDR1 MNHEY, CDR2 SVGAGI. The DNA of the CDR3 is TGTGCCAGCAGTTTGCTGCAGTATAATTCACCCCTCCACTTT. Protein: CASSLLQYNSPLHF.

The V and J genes are TRBV5-1 and TRBJ1-5, with D possibly matching TRBD1 (5 bases). The CDR3 has 13 amino acids. The germline V and J ends were trimmed by 4 bases and 5 bases, with 10 bases remaining between them. Germline CDR1 is SGHRS and CDR2 is YFSETQ. This CDR3 reads CASSAGLDQPQHF. DNA for the CDR3: TGCGCCAGCAGCGCAGGGTTGGATCAGCCCCAGCATTTT.

This chain joins TRBV9 and TRBJ2-2; 7 bases agree with TRBD2. CDR3 length: 16 residues. The germline gives CDR1 SGDLS, CDR2 YYNGEE. J gave up 0 bases and V 3 bases, and 5 bases lay outside the gene matches. The CDR3 loop reads CASSAPGTTNTGELFF. The CDR3 DNA reads TGTGCCAGCAGCGCCCCCGGGACTACGAACACCGGGGAGCTGTTTTTT. The whole variable domain, remainder taken from reference TRBV9 and TRBJ2-2, is DSGVTQTPKHLITATGQRVTLRCSPRSGDLSVYWYQQSLDQGLQFLIQYYNGEERAKGNILERFSAQQFPDLHSELNLSSLELGDSALYFCASSAPGTTNTGELFFGEGSRLTVL.

The chain recombines TRBV2 with TRBJ2-1; D may be TRBD2 (6 bases). Trimming pared 5 bases from V and 4 bases from J, leaving 15 bases between. The CDR3 length is 15 residues. Germline V CDR1 and CDR2: SNHLY, FYNNEI. CDR3 in amino acids: CASSPQRALYNEQFF. The CDR3 DNA is TGTGCCAGCAGTCCCCAGCGGGCCCTATACAATGAGCAGTTCTTC.

This clone was observed a handful of times. The V and J genes are TRBV6-5 and TRBJ1-1; 7 positions agree with TRBD1. This CDR3 is built from 12 residues. V shed 4 bases, J shed 6 bases, and the junction held 2 bases outside the gene matches. CDR1 and CDR2 (germline): MNHEY, SVGAGI. CDR3 nucleotides: TGTGCCAGCAGTTGGACAGGTTCTGAAGCTTTCTTT. Amino acid sequence: CASSWTGSEAFF.

The sample holds one count of this clone. This rearrangement joins TRBV28 to TRBJ1-1; D is uncertain. The CDR3 runs 14 residues. CDR1 MDHEN and CDR2 SYDVKM come from the germline V gene. Trimming cost V 5 bases and J 5 bases, with 15 bases left between them. CDR3 in DNA: TGTGCCAGCAGTAGAATCCCGGGGAGGACTGAAGCTTTCTTT. This codes for CASSRIPGRTEAFF.

The chain recombines TRBV3-1 (or the pseudogene TRBV3-2) with TRBJ2-7; no reliable D call. Germline V CDR1 and CDR2: LGHDT, YNNKEL (reference sequence). V lost 0 bases to trimming and J lost 7 bases, with 13 bases between them. The CDR3 extends over 14 amino acids. In DNA form, the CDR3 reads TGTGCCAGCAGCCAAGATCCCCTACTCGGGGAGCAGTACTTC. This gives the protein CASSQDPLLGEQYF.

The chain joins TRBV24-1 to TRBJ2-3, with D maybe TRBD1 (6 bases). V lost 3 bases to trimming and J lost 4 bases, with 10 bases between them. This CDR3 contains 14 residues. Germline V gene lookup returns CDR1 KGHDR and CDR2 SFDVKD. This CDR3 reads CATSDDRQADTQYF. The CDR3, as DNA: TGTGCCACCAGTGATGACCGACAGGCAGATACGCAGTATTTT.

The chain joins TRBV19 to TRBJ2-5; perhaps TRBD1 as D (6 bases). V gave up 1 base and J gave up 5 bases, with 8 bases separating them. The CDR3 has 13 amino acids. Germline CDR1 is LNHDA and CDR2 is SQIVND (reference sequence). CDR3: CASSIGGRETQYF. DNA for the CDR3: TGTGCCAGTAGTATAGGGGGGCGGGAGACCCAGTACTTC.

The J gene is TRBJ2-2, the V gene TRBV19, with a possible D match to TRBD2 (6 bases). Germline loops: CDR1 LNHDA, CDR2 SQIVND (reference sequence). V lost 5 bases and J 5 bases, leaving 15 bases between the germline ends. This CDR3 spans 15 amino acids. The CDR3 sequence: CASSPGTGRTGELFF. The CDR3 region has the DNA TGTGCCAGTAGTCCTGGGACGGGGAGGACCGGGGAGCTGTTTTTT.

The chain combines TRBV11-2 with TRBJ2-7; 11 bases align to TRBD2. The germline gives CDR1 SGHAT, CDR2 FQNNGV. This CDR3 is built from 15 residues. Trimming at V came to 4 bases and at J to 2 bases, leaving 4 bases not matched to a gene. The CDR3 here is CASSSIAGGPYEQYF. The CDR3 DNA reads TGTGCCAGCAGCTCAATAGCGGGAGGGCCCTACGAGCAGTACTTC.

The chain recombines TRBV5-1 with TRBJ2-2; the match to TRBD2 covers 9 bases. With 1 base clipped from V and 4 bases from J, the junction kept 5 bases outside the gene matches. This CDR3 region has 16 residues. The germline CDR1 and CDR2 sequences are SGHRS and YFSETQ. The CDR3 DNA follows: TGCGCCAGCAGCTTGAGCGGGAGGATCGCCACCGGGGAGCTGTTTTTT. This codes for CASSLSGRIATGELFF.

The V call is TRBV27, the J call TRBJ1-2; TRBD1 agrees at 8 bases. Germline-derived CDR1 and CDR2 are MNHEY and SMNVEV (reference sequence). CDR3 length: 15 amino acids. V dropped 4 bases and J dropped 8; count of bases not matched to a gene: 12. CDR3 DNA sequence: TGTGCCAGCAGTTCTTGGGGGACAGGACAGGGCGGCTACACCTTC. Translating it yields CASSSWGTGQGGYTF.

The chain couples TRBV2 to TRBJ2-3; no definite D call. Germline assignment: CDR1 SNHLY and CDR2 FYNNEI. This CDR3 region has 13 residues. V dropped 4 bases and J dropped 1 base, with 6 bases sitting between them. The CDR3 reads CASSVIRTDTQYF. CDR3 DNA sequence: TGTGCCAGCAGTGTCATTCGCACAGATACGCAGTATTTT. The whole variable domain, filled in from reference TRBV2 and TRBJ2-3, reads EPEVTQTPSHQVTQMGQEVILRCVPISNHLYFYWYRQILGQKVEFLVSFYNNEISEKSEIFDDQFSVERPDGSNFTLKIRSTKLEDSAMYFCASSVIRTDTQYFGPGTRLTVL.

V is TRBV18 and J is TRBJ1-4, with a tentative D call TRBD1 (5 bases). The CDR3 contains 15 residues. Trimming removed 3 bases at V and 6 bases at J, with 14 bases between. Germline CDR1 reads KGHSH; CDR2 reads LQKENI. CDR3 loop: CASSPGGAYDEKLFF. In DNA form, the CDR3 reads TGTGCCAGCTCACCGGGAGGGGCGTACGATGAAAAACTGTTTTTT.

This clone showed up just a few times. The genes are TRBV11-2 and TRBJ1-1; 7 bases line up with TRBD1. Unmatched junction bases numbered 4, after V lost 0 bases and J lost 3 bases. There are 15 residues in the CDR3. Germline loops: CDR1 SGHAT, CDR2 FQNNGV. The CDR3 nucleotides read TGTGCCAGCAGCTTAGAGCAGGGGGAAGACACTGAAGCTTTCTTT. This encodes CASSLEQGEDTEAFF. Together with reference TRBV11-2 and TRBJ1-1, the CDR3 gives the full variable domain: EAGVAQSPRYKIIEKRQSVAFWCNPISGHATLYWYQQILGQGPKLLIQFQNNGVVDDSQLPKDRFSAERLKGVDSTLKIQPAKLEDSAVYLCASSLEQGEDTEAFFGQGTRLTVV.

The V call is TRBV13, the J call TRBJ1-3; 7 positions agree with TRBD1. CDR3 length: 17 residues. Germline-derived CDR1 and CDR2 are PRHDT and FYEKMQ (reference sequence). V trimming: 4 bases; J trimming: 4 bases; junction bases outside the gene matches: 13. DNA of the CDR3: TGTGCCAGCAGCTCCCTGGGTGAGGGGGCTGCGGGAAACACCATATATTTT. This gives the protein CASSSLGEGAAGNTIYF.

The chain links TRBV6-5 to TRBJ2-7, with D hard to call. Germline lookup yields CDR1 MNHEY and CDR2 SVGAGI. The CDR3 length is 11 residues. V was clipped by 6 bases and J by 3 bases, with 6 bases between them. The CDR3 DNA follows: TGTGCCAGCAGGGTAGTCTACGAGCAGTACTTC. Its translation is CASRVVYEQYF.

This clone has a single count. V and J are TRBV23-1 and TRBJ2-1, with D unresolved. TRBV23-1 falls under the ORF class, with uncertain function. This CDR3 has 14 residues. The germline V and J ends were trimmed by 2 bases and 8 bases, with 13 bases remaining between them. This CDR3 reads CASSQSLSFDEQFF. For the CDR3, the DNA is TGCGCCAGCAGTCAAAGCTTATCATTCGATGAGCAGTTCTTC.

This clone was seen a handful of times. V gene TRBV6-5 combines with J gene TRBJ1-1; 7 nucleotides agree with TRBD1. The CDR3 length is 15 residues. The germline gives CDR1 MNHEY, CDR2 SVGAGI. With V trimmed by 5 bases and J by 5 bases, 11 bases remained unmatched. The CDR3 DNA reads TGTGCCAGCAGTCCGCCGACAGGGTTAGGAACTGAAGCTTTCTTT. It encodes CASSPPTGLGTEAFF.

The V and J genes are TRBV7-9 and TRBJ1-3; no firm D call. The CDR3 has 16 amino acids. Germline assignment: CDR1 SEHNR and CDR2 FQNEAQ (reference sequence). V shed 5 bases and J shed 0 bases, with 14 bases lying between them. The CDR3 sequence: CASSPGRSVSGNTIYF. The CDR3 nucleotides read TGTGCCAGCAGCCCAGGAAGGTCCGTCTCTGGAAACACCATATATTTT.